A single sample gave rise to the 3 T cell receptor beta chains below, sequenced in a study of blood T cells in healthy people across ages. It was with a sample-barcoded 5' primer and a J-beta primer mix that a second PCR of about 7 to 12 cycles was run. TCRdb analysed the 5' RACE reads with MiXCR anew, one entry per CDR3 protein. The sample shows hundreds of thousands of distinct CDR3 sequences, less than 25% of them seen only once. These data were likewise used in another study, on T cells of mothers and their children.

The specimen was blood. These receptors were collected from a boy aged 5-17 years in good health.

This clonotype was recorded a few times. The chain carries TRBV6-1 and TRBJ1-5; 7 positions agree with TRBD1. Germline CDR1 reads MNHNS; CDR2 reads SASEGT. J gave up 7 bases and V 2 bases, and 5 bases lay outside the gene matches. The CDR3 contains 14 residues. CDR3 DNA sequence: TGTGCCAGCAGTGAATCCCAGGGGGGACAGCCCCAGCATTTT. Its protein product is CASSESQGGQPQHF.

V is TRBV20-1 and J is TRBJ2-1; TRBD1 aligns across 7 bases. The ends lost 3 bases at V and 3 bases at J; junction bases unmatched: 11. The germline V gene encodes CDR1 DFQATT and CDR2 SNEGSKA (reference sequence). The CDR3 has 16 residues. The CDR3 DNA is TGCAGTGCTAGTGGAGAACAGGGGCCGCACTACAATGAGCAGTTCTTC. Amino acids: CSASGEQGPHYNEQFF.

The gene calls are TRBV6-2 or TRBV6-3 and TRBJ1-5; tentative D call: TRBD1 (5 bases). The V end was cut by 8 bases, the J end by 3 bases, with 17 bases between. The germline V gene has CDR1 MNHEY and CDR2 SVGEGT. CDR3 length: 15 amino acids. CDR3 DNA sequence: TGTGCCAGCCACCCTAGGGGCTGGCACAATCAGCCCCAGCATTTT. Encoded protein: CASHPRGWHNQPQHF.